This is a list of T cell receptor beta chains from one sample in a study of OX40 agonist ivuxolimab in advanced cancers. Assay: immunoSEQ multiplex PCR; the TCRdb copy retains only in-frame clones and omits some. This sample has around 56,000 clones; less than 85% occur once, and the top ten carry around 3.6%. Sequenced material: CD4+ or CD8+ T cells sorted from blood, taken in a trial of the OX40 agonist ivuxolimab. The receptors here all came from an adult with an advanced solid tumor such as melanoma, head and neck, liver or kidney cancer. Each CDR3 is given with its conserved first and last residue. Each record gives: J gene, V gene, D gene, clone size, CDR3 DNA, CDR3 protein. D genes are given only for firm matches. Expanded clones get a size class; other rows say once, few or many, or leave the size out.

j_gene: TRBJ2-2; v_gene: TRBV7-3; d_gene: NA; abundance: NA; CDR3nt: TGTGCCAGCAGCGGACCAGCAGAGGAGCTGTTTTTT; CDR3aa: CASSGPAEELFF
j_gene: TRBJ2-3; v_gene: TRBV11-2; d_gene: NA; abundance: NA; CDR3nt: TGTGCCAGCCATAAACTGGCCAGACCTAGCACAGATACGCAGTATTTT; CDR3aa: CASHKLARPSTDTQYF
j_gene: TRBJ1-3; v_gene: TRBV28; d_gene: NA; abundance: NA; CDR3nt: TGTGCCAGCAGCATGGGGAGTTACTCTGGAAACACCATATATTTT; CDR3aa: CASSMGSYSGNTIYF
j_gene: TRBJ2-5; v_gene: TRBV7-3; d_gene: TRBD1; abundance: NA; CDR3nt: TGTGCCAGCAGCTCTTCCCAGGGACAGGGTACGGAGACCCAGTACTTC; CDR3aa: CASSSSQGQGTETQYF
j_gene: TRBJ2-3; v_gene: TRBV14; d_gene: NA; abundance: NA; CDR3nt: TGTGCCAGCAGCTCAGCAGCAGCCTGGGCCGGTACGCAGTATTTT; CDR3aa: CASSSAAAWAGTQYF
j_gene: TRBJ1-2; v_gene: TRBV6-4; d_gene: NA; abundance: NA; CDR3nt: TGTGCCAGCAGTGCGGGCCTGGCCTATGGCTACACCTTC; CDR3aa: CASSAGLAYGYTF
j_gene: TRBJ1-5; v_gene: TRBV30; d_gene: NA; abundance: few; CDR3nt: TGTGCCTGGAGTGGACGGGGGCATCAGCCCCAGCATTTT; CDR3aa: CAWSGRGHQPQHF
j_gene: TRBJ1-1; v_gene: TRBV5-4; d_gene: NA; abundance: NA; CDR3nt: TGTGCCAGCAGCTTAGGGGGTGGTGGGGCCATGAACACTGAAGCTTTCTTT; CDR3aa: CASSLGGGGAMNTEAFF
j_gene: TRBJ1-5; v_gene: TRBV28; d_gene: NA; abundance: NA; CDR3nt: TGTGCCAGCAGTTTCGGGCCAACGCCCCAGCATTTT; CDR3aa: CASSFGPTPQHF
j_gene: TRBJ2-1; v_gene: TRBV6-1; d_gene: NA; abundance: medium-sized; CDR3nt: TGTGCCAGCATGACCAGTCCGAGCTCCTACAATGAGCAGTTCTTC; CDR3aa: CASMTSPSSYNEQFF
j_gene: TRBJ2-3; v_gene: TRBV9; d_gene: NA; abundance: NA; CDR3nt: TGTGCCAGCAGCGTAGGGCGCGCGGGAACAGATACGCAGTATTTT; CDR3aa: CASSVGRAGTDTQYF
j_gene: TRBJ2-5; v_gene: TRBV27; d_gene: NA; abundance: once; CDR3nt: TGTGCCAGCAGTCCACGGACAAAAGAGACCCAGTACTTC; CDR3aa: CASSPRTKETQYF
j_gene: TRBJ2-7; v_gene: TRBV10-3; d_gene: TRBD2; abundance: NA; CDR3nt: TGTGCCATCGCTATGGTGGCTAGCGGGAGCCACGAGCAGTACTTC; CDR3aa: CAIAMVASGSHEQYF
j_gene: TRBJ2-1; v_gene: TRBV6-6; d_gene: NA; abundance: NA; CDR3nt: TGTGCCAGCAGTCCGACAGGATCCTACAATGAGCAGTTCTTC; CDR3aa: CASSPTGSYNEQFF
j_gene: TRBJ1-2; v_gene: TRBV11-2; d_gene: NA; abundance: NA; CDR3nt: TGTGCCAGCAGCCAAAACAGAGGCGGTGACGGCTACACCTTC; CDR3aa: CASSQNRGGDGYTF
j_gene: TRBJ2-2; v_gene: TRBV9; d_gene: TRBD1; abundance: NA; CDR3nt: TGTGCCAGCAGCCCCGATGAGACAGGGCGGAACGCCGGGGAGCTGTTTTTT; CDR3aa: CASSPDETGRNAGELFF
j_gene: TRBJ1-5; v_gene: TRBV27; d_gene: TRBD1; abundance: NA; CDR3nt: TGTGCCAGCGGCCAGGGGGAACAGCCCCAGCATTTT; CDR3aa: CASGQGEQPQHF
j_gene: TRBJ2-3; v_gene: TRBV21-1; d_gene: NA; abundance: NA; CDR3nt: TGTGCCAGCAGCCCCCGCGAGGGGGAAACAGATACGCAGTATTTT; CDR3aa: CASSPREGETDTQYF
j_gene: TRBJ2-5; v_gene: TRBV5-1; d_gene: NA; abundance: NA; CDR3nt: TGCGCCAGCAGCTTTACGGGCCGAGGGAAAGAGACCCAGTACTTC; CDR3aa: CASSFTGRGKETQYF
j_gene: TRBJ2-2; v_gene: TRBV9; d_gene: TRBD2; abundance: NA; CDR3nt: TGTGCCAGCAGCGTAGGAGCGGGGGAGGACACCGGGGAGCTGTTTTTT; CDR3aa: CASSVGAGEDTGELFF
j_gene: TRBJ1-4; v_gene: TRBV14; d_gene: NA; abundance: few; CDR3nt: TGTGCCAGCAGCCAAGATCTTGGGCAAAAACTGTTTTTT; CDR3aa: CASSQDLGQKLFF
j_gene: TRBJ2-3; v_gene: TRBV5-1; d_gene: NA; abundance: NA; CDR3nt: TGCGCCAGCAGCTGGACCAGCGCGGGGACAGATACGCAGTATTTT; CDR3aa: CASSWTSAGTDTQYF
j_gene: TRBJ1-2; v_gene: TRBV6-6; d_gene: NA; abundance: once; CDR3nt: TGTGCCAGCAGAGCCGACGGAGACTATGGCTACACCTTC; CDR3aa: CASRADGDYGYTF
j_gene: TRBJ1-3; v_gene: TRBV19; d_gene: NA; abundance: NA; CDR3nt: TGTGCCAGTAGGACCCCGGCGAGGGGAAACACCATATATTTT; CDR3aa: CASRTPARGNTIYF
j_gene: TRBJ1-6; v_gene: TRBV6-5; d_gene: NA; abundance: NA; CDR3nt: TGTGCCAGCAGTTATCCCGGGACGGACGATTCACCCCTCCACTTT; CDR3aa: CASSYPGTDDSPLHF
j_gene: TRBJ2-5; v_gene: TRBV5-5; d_gene: TRBD2; abundance: NA; CDR3nt: TGTGCCAGCAGCTTGGAGCTAGCGGGGGAGTGGGAGACCCAGTACTTC; CDR3aa: CASSLELAGEWETQYF
j_gene: TRBJ1-5; v_gene: TRBV6-5; d_gene: NA; abundance: NA; CDR3nt: TGTGCCAGCAGTTACGTTGCGGGGCAGCCCCAGCATTTT; CDR3aa: CASSYVAGQPQHF
j_gene: TRBJ1-5; v_gene: TRBV29-1; d_gene: NA; abundance: few; CDR3nt: TGCAGCGTTTCAGGGGATAGCAATCAGCCCCAGCATTTT; CDR3aa: CSVSGDSNQPQHF
j_gene: TRBJ1-2; v_gene: TRBV18; d_gene: TRBD1; abundance: once; CDR3nt: TGTGCCAGCTCACCCGCGACAGGACAGGGGTGGGGTGGCTACACCTTC; CDR3aa: CASSPATGQGWGGYTF
j_gene: TRBJ2-4; v_gene: TRBV7-2; d_gene: TRBD1; abundance: NA; CDR3nt: TGTGCCAGCAGCGCGGGACAGGGGAGCATTCAGTACTTC; CDR3aa: CASSAGQGSIQYF
j_gene: TRBJ2-5; v_gene: TRBV11-3; d_gene: NA; abundance: NA; CDR3nt: TGTGCCAGCAGCTTAGGACAGGCCCGAGAGGAGACCCAGTACTTC; CDR3aa: CASSLGQAREETQYF
j_gene: TRBJ2-3; v_gene: TRBV6-1; d_gene: NA; abundance: NA; CDR3nt: TGTGCCAGCGACAAGAGGACAGATACGCAGTATTTT; CDR3aa: CASDKRTDTQYF
j_gene: TRBJ1-1; v_gene: TRBV5-4; d_gene: TRBD1; abundance: NA; CDR3nt: TGTGCCAGCAGCTTGGGGACGACAGGGAAAGCTTTCTTT; CDR3aa: CASSLGTTGKAFF
j_gene: TRBJ2-1; v_gene: TRBV5-6; d_gene: TRBD1; abundance: NA; CDR3nt: TGTGCCAGCAGCTTCAACAGGGGTTTAAACAATGAGCAGTTCTTC; CDR3aa: CASSFNRGLNNEQFF
j_gene: TRBJ1-5; v_gene: TRBV28; d_gene: NA; abundance: NA; CDR3nt: TGTGCCAGCCTCCCGAACCCCGGGAGGAGGCAGCCCCAGCATTTT; CDR3aa: CASLPNPGRRQPQHF
j_gene: TRBJ2-7; v_gene: TRBV7-2; d_gene: NA; abundance: NA; CDR3nt: TGTGCCAGCAGCCGCGACAGGTCCAACGAGCAGTACTTC; CDR3aa: CASSRDRSNEQYF
j_gene: TRBJ2-5; v_gene: TRBV6-6; d_gene: NA; abundance: NA; CDR3nt: TGTGCCAGCAGTTACTCGATGTCCGGGCAAGAGACCCAGTACTTC; CDR3aa: CASSYSMSGQETQYF
j_gene: TRBJ2-5; v_gene: TRBV7-8; d_gene: NA; abundance: once; CDR3nt: TGTGCCAGCACACGGGACCTACCCCTTCAGACCCAGTACTTC; CDR3aa: CASTRDLPLQTQYF
j_gene: TRBJ1-2; v_gene: TRBV18; d_gene: NA; abundance: NA; CDR3nt: TGTGCCAGCTCACCGGACAGATCCACCGTTGGCTACACCTTC; CDR3aa: CASSPDRSTVGYTF
j_gene: TRBJ2-2; v_gene: TRBV7-3; d_gene: NA; abundance: NA; CDR3nt: TGTGCCACCAGTGGGGCGGAGGGGAGCACCGGGGAGCTGTTTTTT; CDR3aa: CATSGAEGSTGELFF
j_gene: TRBJ2-3; v_gene: TRBV5-1; d_gene: TRBD2; abundance: NA; CDR3nt: TGCGCCAGCAGCTTACCGGGACTAGCGGGGCTCACAGATACGCAGTATTTT; CDR3aa: CASSLPGLAGLTDTQYF
j_gene: TRBJ1-2; v_gene: TRBV5-1; d_gene: NA; abundance: NA; CDR3nt: TGCGCCAGCAGCTTGGCGGTGGAATTTTTGGATGGCTACACCTTC; CDR3aa: CASSLAVEFLDGYTF
j_gene: TRBJ1-1; v_gene: TRBV5-8; d_gene: NA; abundance: NA; CDR3nt: TGTGCCAGCAGCCCCCGACAGTACACTGAAGCTTTCTTT; CDR3aa: CASSPRQYTEAFF
j_gene: TRBJ1-1; v_gene: TRBV19; d_gene: NA; abundance: NA; CDR3nt: TGTGCCAGTAGTATAGTTGCCGGGAGCACTGAAGCTTTCTTT; CDR3aa: CASSIVAGSTEAFF
j_gene: TRBJ2-1; v_gene: TRBV9; d_gene: TRBD1; abundance: NA; CDR3nt: TGTGCCAGCAGCGTTTTCCCCGGGACAGGGGATGAGCAGTTCTTC; CDR3aa: CASSVFPGTGDEQFF
j_gene: TRBJ2-6; v_gene: TRBV28; d_gene: NA; abundance: NA; CDR3nt: TGTGCCAGCAGTCCGGACAGATGGGCCAACGTCCTGACTTTC; CDR3aa: CASSPDRWANVLTF
j_gene: TRBJ2-6; v_gene: TRBV6-4; d_gene: NA; abundance: NA; CDR3nt: TGTGCCAGCAGTGACGCACAGGGTGCATACTCTGGGGCCAACGTCCTGACTTTC; CDR3aa: CASSDAQGAYSGANVLTF
j_gene: TRBJ2-2; v_gene: TRBV27; d_gene: TRBD1; abundance: NA; CDR3nt: TGTGCCAGCAGTCCCCGGGGACAGGGGGCGAGCACCGGGGAGCTGTTTTTT; CDR3aa: CASSPRGQGASTGELFF
j_gene: TRBJ2-2; v_gene: TRBV9; d_gene: NA; abundance: once; CDR3nt: TGTGCCAGCAGCTATCAGGGTGCGTCGAACACCGGGGAGCTGTTTTTT; CDR3aa: CASSYQGASNTGELFF
j_gene: TRBJ1-4; v_gene: TRBV7-9; d_gene: NA; abundance: NA; CDR3nt: TGTGCCAGCAGCTTAACAGGTGGAACTAATGAAAAACTGTTTTTT; CDR3aa: CASSLTGGTNEKLFF
j_gene: TRBJ1-2; v_gene: TRBV6-6; d_gene: NA; abundance: NA; CDR3nt: TGTGCCAGCAGTTACTCACTCCTCTATGGCTACACCTTC; CDR3aa: CASSYSLLYGYTF
j_gene: TRBJ2-7; v_gene: TRBV7-2; d_gene: TRBD2; abundance: NA; CDR3nt: TGTGCCAGCAGCTACACTAGCGGCCCCTACGAGCAGTACTTC; CDR3aa: CASSYTSGPYEQYF
j_gene: TRBJ2-7; v_gene: TRBV19; d_gene: NA; abundance: NA; CDR3nt: TGTGCCAGTAGTATGGACCGTACCTACGAGCAGTACTTC; CDR3aa: CASSMDRTYEQYF
j_gene: TRBJ1-2; v_gene: TRBV7-8; d_gene: TRBD1; abundance: NA; CDR3nt: TGTGCCAGCAGCTTAGTAGGGGGCAATGGCTACACCTTC; CDR3aa: CASSLVGGNGYTF
j_gene: TRBJ2-3; v_gene: TRBV5-6; d_gene: NA; abundance: NA; CDR3nt: TGTGCCAGCAGCTTGTGGGGTAGCACAGATACGCAGTATTTT; CDR3aa: CASSLWGSTDTQYF
j_gene: TRBJ1-2; v_gene: TRBV7-2; d_gene: NA; abundance: NA; CDR3nt: TGTGCCAGCAGCCGCGGGGGCAGCTATGGCTACACCTTC; CDR3aa: CASSRGGSYGYTF
j_gene: TRBJ1-2; v_gene: TRBV19; d_gene: TRBD1; abundance: NA; CDR3nt: TGTGCCAGTAGCCGGGACAGGGACGGCTATGGCTACACCTTC; CDR3aa: CASSRDRDGYGYTF
j_gene: TRBJ1-5; v_gene: TRBV11-2; d_gene: NA; abundance: NA; CDR3nt: TGTGCCAGCAGCTTAGTCTTTAGTCAGCCCCAGCATTTT; CDR3aa: CASSLVFSQPQHF
j_gene: TRBJ1-4; v_gene: TRBV15; d_gene: NA; abundance: NA; CDR3nt: TGTGCCACCAGCAGCTTACAGGGATTACAACTGTTTTTT; CDR3aa: CATSSLQGLQLFF
j_gene: TRBJ2-1; v_gene: TRBV7-9; d_gene: NA; abundance: NA; CDR3nt: TGTGCCACCACCCGGCAGGGCTCCTACAATGAGCAGTTCTTC; CDR3aa: CATTRQGSYNEQFF